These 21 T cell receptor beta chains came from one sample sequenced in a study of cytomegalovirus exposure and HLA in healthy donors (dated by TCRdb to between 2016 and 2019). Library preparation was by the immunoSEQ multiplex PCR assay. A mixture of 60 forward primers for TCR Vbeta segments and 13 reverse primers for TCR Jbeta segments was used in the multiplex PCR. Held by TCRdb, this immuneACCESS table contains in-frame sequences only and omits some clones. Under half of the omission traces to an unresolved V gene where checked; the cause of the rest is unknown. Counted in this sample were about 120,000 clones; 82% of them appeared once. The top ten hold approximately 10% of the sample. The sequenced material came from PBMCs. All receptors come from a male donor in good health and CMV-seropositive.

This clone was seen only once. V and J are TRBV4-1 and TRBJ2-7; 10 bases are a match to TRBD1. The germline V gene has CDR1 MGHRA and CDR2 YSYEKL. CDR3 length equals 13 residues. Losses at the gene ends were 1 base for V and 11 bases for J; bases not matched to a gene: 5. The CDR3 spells CASSQVSGQGEYF. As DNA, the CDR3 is TGCGCCAGCAGCCAAGTCTCCGGACAGGGGGAGTACTTC.

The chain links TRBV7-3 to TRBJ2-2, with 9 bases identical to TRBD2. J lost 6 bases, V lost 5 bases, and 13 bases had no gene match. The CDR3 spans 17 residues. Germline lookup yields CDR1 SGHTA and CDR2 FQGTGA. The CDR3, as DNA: TGTGCCAGCAGCCCAAAAGGAGGGGCGGGAGGGCCCGGGGAGCTGTTTTTT. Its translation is CASSPKGGAGGPGELFF.

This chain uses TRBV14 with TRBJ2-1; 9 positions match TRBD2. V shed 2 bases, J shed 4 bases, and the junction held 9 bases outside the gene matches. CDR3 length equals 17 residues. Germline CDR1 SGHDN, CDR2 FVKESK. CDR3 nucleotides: TGTGCCAGCAGCCAACTACCGACTAGCGGACCTTACAATGAGCAGTTCTTC. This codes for CASSQLPTSGPYNEQFF.

Here the CDR3 DNA reads TGTGCCAGTAGTACGCTTCCACGCGACAATGAGCAGTTCTTC. Residues: CASSTLPRDNEQFF. This chain links TRBV19 with TRBJ2-1; D is unclear. The CDR3 is 14 residues long. V gave up 4 bases and J gave up 5 bases, with 12 bases separating them. CDR1 is LNHDA, CDR2 SQIVND, per germline (reference sequence). Looking up the rest from reference TRBV19 and TRBJ2-1 gives the full variable domain: DGGITQSPKYLFRKEGQNVTLSCEQNLNHDAMYWYRQDPGQGLRLIYYSQIVNDFQKGDIAEGYSVSREKKESFPLTVTSAQKNPTAFYLCASSTLPRDNEQFFGPGTRLTVL.

CDR3 coding DNA: TGTGCCAGCACCTACCCCTCGTGGAATGAGCAGTTCTTC. Translated: CASTYPSWNEQFF. The chain links TRBV7-9 to TRBJ2-1; D not resolved. This CDR3 has 13 amino acids. Trimming pared 7 bases from V and 7 bases from J, leaving 14 bases between. Looked up from germline, CDR1 is SEHNR and CDR2 is FQNEAQ (reference sequence).

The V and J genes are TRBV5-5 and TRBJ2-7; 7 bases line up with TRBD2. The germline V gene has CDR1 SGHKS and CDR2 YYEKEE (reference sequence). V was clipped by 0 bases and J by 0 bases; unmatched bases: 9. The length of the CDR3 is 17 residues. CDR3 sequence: CASSLGNSGPYSYEQYF. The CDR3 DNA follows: TGTGCCAGCAGCTTGGGGAATAGCGGGCCCTACTCCTACGAGCAGTACTTC.

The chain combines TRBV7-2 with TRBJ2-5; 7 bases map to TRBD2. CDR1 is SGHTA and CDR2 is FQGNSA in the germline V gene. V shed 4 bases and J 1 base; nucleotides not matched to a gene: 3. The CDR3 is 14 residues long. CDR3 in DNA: TGTGCCAGCAGCTCGGGAGGTCCCCAAGAGACCCAGTACTTC. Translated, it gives CASSSGGPQETQYF.

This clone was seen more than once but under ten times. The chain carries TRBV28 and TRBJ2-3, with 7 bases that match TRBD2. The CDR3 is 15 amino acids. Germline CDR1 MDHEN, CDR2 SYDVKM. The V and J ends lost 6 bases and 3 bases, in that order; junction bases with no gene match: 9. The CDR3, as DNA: TGTGCCAGCAGCTCGAGCGGGATATTAACAGATACGCAGTATTTT. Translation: CASSSSGILTDTQYF.

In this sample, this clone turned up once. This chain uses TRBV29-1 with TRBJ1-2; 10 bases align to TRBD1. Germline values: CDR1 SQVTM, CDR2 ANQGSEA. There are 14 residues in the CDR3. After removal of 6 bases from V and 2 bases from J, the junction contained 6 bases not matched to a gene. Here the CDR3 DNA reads TGCAGCGTAGAACAGGGACAGGGGAACTATGGCTACACCTTC. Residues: CSVEQGQGNYGYTF. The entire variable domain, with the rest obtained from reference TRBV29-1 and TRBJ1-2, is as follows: SAVISQKPSRDICQRGTSLTIQCQVDSQVTMMFWYRQQPGQSLTLIATANQGSEATYESGFVIDKFPISRPNLTFSTLTVSNMSPEDSSIYLCSVEQGQGNYGYTFGSGTRLTVV.

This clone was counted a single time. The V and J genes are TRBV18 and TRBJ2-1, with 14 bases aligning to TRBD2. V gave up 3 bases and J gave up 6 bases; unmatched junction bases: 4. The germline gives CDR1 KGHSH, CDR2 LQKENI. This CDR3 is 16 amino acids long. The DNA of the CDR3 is TGTGCCAGCTCACCGGGACTAGCGGGAGTCTTCAATGAGCAGTTCTTC. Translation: CASSPGLAGVFNEQFF.

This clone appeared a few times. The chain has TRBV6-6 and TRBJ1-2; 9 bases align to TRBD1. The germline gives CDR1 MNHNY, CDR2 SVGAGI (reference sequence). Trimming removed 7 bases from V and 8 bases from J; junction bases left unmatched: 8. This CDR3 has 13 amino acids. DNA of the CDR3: TGTGCCAGCACCATACGACAGGGGGGCGGCTACACCTTC. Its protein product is CASTIRQGGGYTF.

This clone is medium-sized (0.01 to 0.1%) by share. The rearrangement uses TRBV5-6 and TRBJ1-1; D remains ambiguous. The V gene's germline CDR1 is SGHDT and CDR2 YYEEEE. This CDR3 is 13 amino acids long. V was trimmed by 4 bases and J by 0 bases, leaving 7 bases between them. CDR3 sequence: CASSPGMNTEAFF. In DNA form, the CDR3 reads TGTGCCAGCAGCCCAGGCATGAACACTGAAGCTTTCTTT.

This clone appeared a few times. CDR3 DNA: TGTGCCAGCAGCTCGGGACTAGCGGGAGGGGTGGGGGAGCAGTACTTC. It is translated as CASSSGLAGGVGEQYF. The chain recombines TRBV7-9 with TRBJ2-7; 16 positions agree with TRBD2. CDR3 length equals 16 residues. Germline V gene lookup returns CDR1 SEHNR and CDR2 FQNEAQ (reference sequence). J was trimmed by 7 bases and V by 4 bases; bases with no gene match: 7.

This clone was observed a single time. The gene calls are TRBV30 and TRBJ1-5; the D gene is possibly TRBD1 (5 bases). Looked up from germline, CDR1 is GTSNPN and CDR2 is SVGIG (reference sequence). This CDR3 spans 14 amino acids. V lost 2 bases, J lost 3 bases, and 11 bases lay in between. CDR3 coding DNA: TGTGCCTGGAGTTCAGGGCCCCTCAATCAGCCCCAGCATTTT. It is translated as CAWSSGPLNQPQHF.

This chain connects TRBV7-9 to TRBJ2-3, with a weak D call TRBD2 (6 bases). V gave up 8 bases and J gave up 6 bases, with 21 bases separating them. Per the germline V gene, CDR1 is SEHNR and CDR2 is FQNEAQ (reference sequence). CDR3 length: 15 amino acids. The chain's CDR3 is CASYHREPGKDTQYF. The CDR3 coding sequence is TGTGCCAGCTATCACCGGGAGCCAGGGAAGGATACGCAGTATTTT.

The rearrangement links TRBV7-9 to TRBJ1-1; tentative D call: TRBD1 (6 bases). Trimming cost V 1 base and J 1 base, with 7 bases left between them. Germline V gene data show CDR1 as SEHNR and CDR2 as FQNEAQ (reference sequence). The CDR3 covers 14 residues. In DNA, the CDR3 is TGTGCCAGCAGCTTAGTGACAGGGAACACTGAAGCTTTCTTT. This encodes CASSLVTGNTEAFF.

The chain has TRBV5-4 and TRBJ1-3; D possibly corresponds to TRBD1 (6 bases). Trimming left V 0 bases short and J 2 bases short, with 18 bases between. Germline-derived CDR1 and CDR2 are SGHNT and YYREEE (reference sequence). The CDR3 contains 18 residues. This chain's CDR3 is CASSLGNQGLGAGNTIYF. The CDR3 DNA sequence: TGTGCCAGCAGCTTGGGGAATCAGGGGCTGGGGGCTGGAAACACCATATATTTT. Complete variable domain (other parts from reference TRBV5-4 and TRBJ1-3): ETGVTQSPTHLIKTRGQQVTLRCSSQSGHNTVSWYQQALGQGPQFIFQYYREEENGRGNFPPRFSGLQFPNYSSELNVNALELDDSALYLCASSLGNQGLGAGNTIYFGEGSWLTVV.

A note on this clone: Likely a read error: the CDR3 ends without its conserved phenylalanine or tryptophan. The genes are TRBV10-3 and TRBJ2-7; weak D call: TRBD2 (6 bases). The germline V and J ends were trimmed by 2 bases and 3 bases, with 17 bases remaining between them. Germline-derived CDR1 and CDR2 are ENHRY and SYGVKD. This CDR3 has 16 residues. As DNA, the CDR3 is TGTGCCATCAGTGAGCCGGCGGGGAGACAGCGCTACGAGCAGTACCTC. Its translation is CAISEPAGRQRYEQYL.

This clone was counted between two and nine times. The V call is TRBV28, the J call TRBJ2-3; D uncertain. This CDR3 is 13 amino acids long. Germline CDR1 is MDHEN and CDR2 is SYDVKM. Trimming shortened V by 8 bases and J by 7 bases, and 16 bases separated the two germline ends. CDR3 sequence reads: CASAVPPANTQYF. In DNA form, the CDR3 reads TGTGCCAGCGCGGTTCCCCCCGCGAATACGCAGTATTTT.

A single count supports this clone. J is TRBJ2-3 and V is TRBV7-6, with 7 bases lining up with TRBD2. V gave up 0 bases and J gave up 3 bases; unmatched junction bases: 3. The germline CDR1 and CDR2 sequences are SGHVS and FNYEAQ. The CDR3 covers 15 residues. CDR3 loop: CASSLAGGFTDTQYF. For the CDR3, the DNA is TGTGCCAGCAGCTTAGCGGGAGGGTTTACAGATACGCAGTATTTT.

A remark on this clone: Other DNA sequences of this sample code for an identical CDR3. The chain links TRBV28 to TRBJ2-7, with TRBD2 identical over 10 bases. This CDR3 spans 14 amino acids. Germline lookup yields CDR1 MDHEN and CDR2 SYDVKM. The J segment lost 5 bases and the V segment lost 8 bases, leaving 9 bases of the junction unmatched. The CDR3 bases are TGTGCCAGCCTGACTAAAGGACTAGCGGACGAGCAGTACTTC. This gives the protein CASLTKGLADEQYF.